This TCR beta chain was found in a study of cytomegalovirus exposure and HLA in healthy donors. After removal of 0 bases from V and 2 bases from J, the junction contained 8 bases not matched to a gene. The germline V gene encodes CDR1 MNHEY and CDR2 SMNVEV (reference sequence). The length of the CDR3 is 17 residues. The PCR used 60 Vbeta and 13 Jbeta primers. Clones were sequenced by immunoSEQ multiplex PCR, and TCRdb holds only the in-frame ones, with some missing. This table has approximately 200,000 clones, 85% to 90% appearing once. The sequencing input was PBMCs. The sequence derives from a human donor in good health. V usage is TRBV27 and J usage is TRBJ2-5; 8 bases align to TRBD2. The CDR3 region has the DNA TGTGCCAGCAGTTTATCGATCGGGACTAGTGCACAAGAGACCCAGTACTTC. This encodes CASSLSIGTSAQETQYF.